Following are 5 T cell receptor beta chains from one sample sequenced in a study of blood T cell repertoires in COVID-19 (dated by TCRdb to 2018 to 2020). Libraries were built with the immunoSEQ multiplex PCR assay. TCRdb carries this immuneACCESS record with in-frame sequences only. Its versions omit some clonotypes, under half of them owing to an unresolved V gene in the studies checked, with the rest unexplained. The sample table contains 200,000 to 300,000 clones; only one count was recorded for approximately 88% of them. 2% to 2.5% of the sample comes from the top ten. The material sequenced was PBMCs or T cells enriched from blood (not recorded which). The origin of the receptors is a woman aged 40 to 50 with acute COVID-19.

The chain carries TRBV12-3 or TRBV12-4 and TRBJ1-1; no clear D. This CDR3 spans 12 amino acids. V dropped 3 bases and J dropped 4 bases, with 6 bases sitting between them. The CDR3 loop is CASSLRVTEAFF. The CDR3 region has the DNA TGTGCCAGCAGTTTGCGGGTCACTGAAGCTTTCTTT.

Notes on this clone: This same CDR3 is encoded by further DNA sequences in the sample. The chain joins TRBV7-2 to TRBJ1-1; TRBD1 might be the D (5 bases). Per germline, CDR1 SGHTA and CDR2 FQGNSA. This CDR3 spans 13 amino acids. Trimming shortened V by 3 bases and J by 5 bases, and 10 bases separated the two germline ends. The CDR3 spells CASSLVQGTEAFF. The CDR3 coding sequence is TGTGCCAGCAGCTTGGTCCAGGGAACTGAAGCTTTCTTT.

This chain connects TRBV28 to TRBJ1-6; TRBD1 matches at 7 bases. The CDR3 consists of 15 residues. Germline-derived CDR1 and CDR2 are MDHEN and SYDVKM. J was trimmed by 7 bases and V by 6 bases; bases with no gene match: 9. The CDR3 reads CASSRRTGQNSPLHF. Here the CDR3 DNA reads TGTGCCAGCAGCCGGAGGACAGGCCAAAATTCACCCCTCCACTTT.

V gene TRBV2 combines with J gene TRBJ1-2; 8 nucleotides align to TRBD1. The germline gives CDR1 SNHLY, CDR2 FYNNEI. The CDR3 runs to 15 residues. With 3 bases clipped from V and 3 bases from J, the junction kept 6 bases outside the gene matches. The CDR3 DNA sequence: TGTGCCAGCAGTGAGTCAGGGGGCGATTACTATGGCTACACCTTC. Its translation is CASSESGGDYYGYTF.

This chain joins TRBV15 and TRBJ1-1; unclear D gene. The CDR3 spans 15 residues. Germline CDR1 LNHNV, CDR2 YYDKDF (reference sequence). Trimming stripped 0 bases from V and 5 bases from J, with 13 bases between. The CDR3 loop reads CATSRDPGMGTEAFF. The CDR3 DNA is TGTGCCACCAGCAGAGATCCGGGGATGGGGACTGAAGCTTTCTTT.